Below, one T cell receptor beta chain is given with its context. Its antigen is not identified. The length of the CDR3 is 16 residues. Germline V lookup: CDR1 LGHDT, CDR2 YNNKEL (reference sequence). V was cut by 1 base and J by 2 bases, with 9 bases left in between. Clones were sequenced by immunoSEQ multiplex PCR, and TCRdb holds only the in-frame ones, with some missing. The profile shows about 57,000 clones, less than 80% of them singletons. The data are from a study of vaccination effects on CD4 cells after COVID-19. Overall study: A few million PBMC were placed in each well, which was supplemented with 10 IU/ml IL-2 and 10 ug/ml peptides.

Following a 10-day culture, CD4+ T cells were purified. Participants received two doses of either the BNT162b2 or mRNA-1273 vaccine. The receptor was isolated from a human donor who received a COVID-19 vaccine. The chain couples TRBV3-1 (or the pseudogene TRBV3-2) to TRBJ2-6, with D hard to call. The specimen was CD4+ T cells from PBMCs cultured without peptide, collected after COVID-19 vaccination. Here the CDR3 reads CASSQVVPAGANVLTF. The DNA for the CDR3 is TGTGCCAGCAGCCAAGTCGTGCCTGCTGGGGCCAACGTCCTGACTTTC.